In its sample, the clone carrying this T cell receptor beta chain was seen once. The CDR3 runs 12 residues. V was cut by 5 bases and J by 9 bases, with 14 bases left in between. CDR1 is GTSNPN, CDR2 SVGIG, per germline (reference sequence). The sample comes from a study of T cell responses to AZD1222 COVID-19 vaccine. This table comes from immunoSEQ multiplex PCR, and its TCRdb copy is limited to in-frame clones, with some not included. This table holds some 90,000 clones, approximately 91% found once. The sample in question was peripheral blood, obtained on day 0 of AZD1222 vaccination. The clonotype was recovered from an adult in good health. The genes are TRBV30 and TRBJ1-5; D is ambiguous. In DNA, the CDR3 is TGTGCCTGGGCTGGGAACCCTGGGCCCCAGCATTTT. Residues: CAWAGNPGPQHF.